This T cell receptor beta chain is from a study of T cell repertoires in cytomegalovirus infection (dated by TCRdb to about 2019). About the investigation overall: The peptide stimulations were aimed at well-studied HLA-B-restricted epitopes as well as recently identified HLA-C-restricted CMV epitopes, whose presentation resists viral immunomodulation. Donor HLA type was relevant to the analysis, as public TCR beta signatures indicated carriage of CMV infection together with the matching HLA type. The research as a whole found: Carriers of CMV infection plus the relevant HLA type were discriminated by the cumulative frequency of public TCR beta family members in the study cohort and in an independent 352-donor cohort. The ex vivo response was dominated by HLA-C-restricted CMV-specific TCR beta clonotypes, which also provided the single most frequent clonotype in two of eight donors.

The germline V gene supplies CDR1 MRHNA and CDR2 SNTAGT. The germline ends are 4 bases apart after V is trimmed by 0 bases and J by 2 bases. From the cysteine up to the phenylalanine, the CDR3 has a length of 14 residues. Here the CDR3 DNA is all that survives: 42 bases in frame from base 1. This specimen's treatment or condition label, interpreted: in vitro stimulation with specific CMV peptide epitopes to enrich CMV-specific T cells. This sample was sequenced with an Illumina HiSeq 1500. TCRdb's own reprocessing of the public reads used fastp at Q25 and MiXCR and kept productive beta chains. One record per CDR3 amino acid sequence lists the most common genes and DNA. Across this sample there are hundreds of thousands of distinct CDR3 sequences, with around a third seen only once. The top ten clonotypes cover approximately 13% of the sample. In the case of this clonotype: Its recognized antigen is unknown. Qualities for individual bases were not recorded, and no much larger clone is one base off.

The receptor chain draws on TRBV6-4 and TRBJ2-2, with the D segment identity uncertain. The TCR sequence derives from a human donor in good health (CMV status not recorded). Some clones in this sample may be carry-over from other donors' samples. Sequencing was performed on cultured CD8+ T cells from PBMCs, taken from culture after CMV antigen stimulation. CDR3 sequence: CASSDSFNTGELFF. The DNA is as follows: TGTGCCAGCAGTGACTCGTTCAACACCGGGGAGCTGTTTTTT.